Presented here are 5 T cell receptor beta chains from one specimen sequenced in a study of blood T cell repertoires in COVID-19. Only in-frame clones appear in the TCRdb table, and some are missing; sequencing was by immunoSEQ multiplex PCR. The sample consists of a few hundred thousand clones, 82% of them appearing once. The specimen was PBMCs or T cells enriched from blood (not recorded which). The receptors shown here come from a man aged 35-49 years who had recovered from COVID-19.

The V call is TRBV10-1, the J call TRBJ2-2; perhaps TRBD2 as D (7 bases). V lost 5 bases, J lost 5 bases, and 15 bases lay in between. This CDR3 spans 15 amino acids. Germline CDR1 and CDR2: WNHNN and SYGVQD (reference sequence). CDR3 nucleotide sequence: TGCGCCAGCAGTCCTGGGGGGCGGGAGACCGGGGAGCTGTTTTTT. It yields the protein CASSPGGRETGELFF.

J is TRBJ2-1 and V is TRBV30; the match to TRBD2 covers 7 bases. Per germline, CDR1 GTSNPN and CDR2 SVGIG (reference sequence). CDR3 length equals 13 residues. The V segment lost 5 bases and the J segment 2 bases; nucleotides outside the gene matches: 3. Here the CDR3 DNA reads TGTGCCTGGGCTAGCGGCGCCTACAATGAGCAGTTCTTC. Translated: CAWASGAYNEQFF.

This sequence joins TRBV7-3 and TRBJ2-2; TRBD1 aligns across 7 bases. CDR1 is SGHTA, CDR2 FQGTGA, per germline. This CDR3 is 15 amino acids long. V was pared by 4 bases and J by 0 bases, with 2 bases of the junction left unmatched. DNA of the CDR3: TGTGCCAGCAGCTCAACAGGGGCGAACACCGGGGAGCTGTTTTTT. Protein: CASSSTGANTGELFF.

This chain uses TRBV27 with TRBJ2-2, with D uncertain. CDR1 is MNHEY and CDR2 is SMNVEV in the germline V gene (reference sequence). CDR3 length: 13 residues. The germline V and J ends were trimmed by 8 bases and 6 bases, with 13 bases remaining between them. Here the CDR3 DNA reads TGTGCCAGCCGATGGAGCACCCCCGGGGAGCTGTTTTTT. This translates into CASRWSTPGELFF.

The J gene is TRBJ2-7, the V gene TRBV11-2; TRBD1 matches 8 bases. J gave up 2 bases and V 0 bases, and 3 bases lay outside the gene matches. This CDR3 region has 15 residues. Germline lookup yields CDR1 SGHAT and CDR2 FQNNGV. The CDR3 sequence is CASSLDSGQAYEQYF. The DNA for the CDR3 is TGTGCCAGCAGCTTAGACTCGGGACAGGCCTACGAGCAGTACTTC.